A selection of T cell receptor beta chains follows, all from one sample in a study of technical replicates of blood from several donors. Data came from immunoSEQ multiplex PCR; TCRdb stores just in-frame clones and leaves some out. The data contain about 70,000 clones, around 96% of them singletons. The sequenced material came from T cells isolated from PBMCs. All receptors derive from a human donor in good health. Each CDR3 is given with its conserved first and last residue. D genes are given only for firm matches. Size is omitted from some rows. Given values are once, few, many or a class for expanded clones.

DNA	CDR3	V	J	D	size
TGTGCCAGCAGTAGGACAGGCACTCAGCCCCAGCATTTT	CASSRTGTQPQHF	TRBV27	TRBJ1-5	TRBD1	NA
TGCGCCAGCAGCTGGGTTGCGAGCGGATCCTACGAGCAGTACTTC	CASSWVASGSYEQYF	TRBV5-1	TRBJ2-7	NA	NA
TGTGCCTGGAGACCGAGGGGACAGACGAGCAATCAGCCCCAGCATTTT	CAWRPRGQTSNQPQHF	TRBV30	TRBJ1-5	TRBD1	NA
TGTGCCACCCGGGTCGGGCAGGGCCAAGAGACCCAGTACTTC	CATRVGQGQETQYF	TRBV19	TRBJ2-5	NA	NA
TGTGCCAGCAGCTTTGAAGGGGAACTGTTTTTT	CASSFEGELFF	TRBV7-9	TRBJ1-4	NA	NA
TGTGCCAGCAGCTTAGGACCAGGGGCGGGCGAGCAGTACTTC	CASSLGPGAGEQYF	TRBV7-9	TRBJ2-7	NA	NA
TGTGCCAGCAGCCCCGGGAGTCTGGATGAGCAGTTCTTC	CASSPGSLDEQFF	TRBV11-2	TRBJ2-1	NA	once
TGCGCCAGCAGCCAAGTAACAGGATGGGGCTATGGCTACACCTTC	CASSQVTGWGYGYTF	TRBV4-3	TRBJ1-2	NA	NA
TGTGCCAGCAGTTTAGGTGGTGGGAGGGCTTACACCGGGGAGCTGTTTTTT	CASSLGGGRAYTGELFF	TRBV28	TRBJ2-2	TRBD2	NA
TGTGCCAGCAGCGTAGGAGCCCCGGGGACACCAACTGAAGCTTTCTTT	CASSVGAPGTPTEAFF	TRBV9	TRBJ1-1	NA	NA
TGCAGCGTTGTGACACCACGCCTCCGAGATACGCAGTATTTT	CSVVTPRLRDTQYF	TRBV29-1	TRBJ2-3	NA	NA
TGTGCCTGGAGTCCCTCACTGGATCAGGGGGGAGAGACCCAGTACTTC	CAWSPSLDQGGETQYF	TRBV30	TRBJ2-5	NA	NA
TGTGCCACGACGCCCGACAGGAACTATGGCTACACCTTC	CATTPDRNYGYTF	TRBV2	TRBJ1-2	NA	NA
TGTGCCAGCAGTGAAGCCGCAGTTTACAATGAGCAGTTCTTC	CASSEAAVYNEQFF	TRBV6-1	TRBJ2-1	NA	NA
TGTGCCAGCAGCTTTCCCGACAGGGTTGAGACCCAGTACTTC	CASSFPDRVETQYF	TRBV11-2	TRBJ2-5	TRBD1	NA
TGTGCCAGTAGTTCCTTCGGACACTTCTCTGGAAACACCATATATTTT	CASSSFGHFSGNTIYF	TRBV19	TRBJ1-3	NA	NA
TGTGCCAGCAGTTTCCGGACAGGGGGCCTATCTTATAACTATGGCTACACCTTC	CASSFRTGGLSYNYGYTF	TRBV14	TRBJ1-2	TRBD1	NA
TGTGCCAGCAGCTTAAGAGGCATAAGCACAGATACGCAGTATTTT	CASSLRGISTDTQYF	TRBV7-2	TRBJ2-3	NA	NA
TGTGCCAGCAGCCCGTGGACTAGCGGGGACGAGCAGTACTTC	CASSPWTSGDEQYF	TRBV7-8	TRBJ2-7	TRBD2	NA
TGTGCCAGTAGTCGACAGGGTCTTAGGATAGAGACCCAGTACTTC	CASSRQGLRIETQYF	TRBV19	TRBJ2-5	TRBD1	NA
TGTGCCAGCAGCGTAGGGGGAGCGGGAGGAGGGCAAGAGACCCAGTACTTC	CASSVGGAGGGQETQYF	TRBV9	TRBJ2-5	TRBD2	NA
TGTGCCAGTAGGCTAGCGGGGTTCAGTGAGCAGTTCTTC	CASRLAGFSEQFF	TRBV19	TRBJ2-1	TRBD2	NA
TGTGCCAGTAGTATAGGGGAGGGTTACAATGAGCAGTTCTTC	CASSIGEGYNEQFF	TRBV19	TRBJ2-1	TRBD2	NA
TGTGCCTGGAGAAAGACATCTTACTACGAGCAGTACTTC	CAWRKTSYYEQYF	TRBV30	TRBJ2-7	NA	once
TGTGCCTGGAGAGGCTTGACAGGGGGCTACGAGCAGTACTTC	CAWRGLTGGYEQYF	TRBV30	TRBJ2-7	TRBD1	NA
TGTGCCAGCAGTGAAGGAGCGGTGACAGGGGTCAATCAGCCCCAGCATTTT	CASSEGAVTGVNQPQHF	TRBV6-1	TRBJ1-5	TRBD1	many
TGTGCCAGCAGTCCTAACAGACTAGCGGGGGTCTACGAGCAGTACTTC	CASSPNRLAGVYEQYF	TRBV6-4	TRBJ2-7	TRBD2	NA
TGTGCCACCAGCAGTAGGGACAGGGCCAACACCATATATTTT	CATSSRDRANTIYF	TRBV15	TRBJ1-3	TRBD1	NA
TGTGCCAGAGGCCAATACCGCGTACCGGGAACAGGGAACTTC	CARGQYRVPGTGNF	TRBV25-1	TRBJ2-7	NA	NA
TGTGCCAGCAGTGAATGGGGGGGCGGGAGGGCCGGTGAACAGTACTTC	CASSEWGGGRAGEQYF	TRBV6-1	TRBJ2-7	TRBD2	NA
TGTGCCAGCAGTTACCGGACAGGTTCTGGCACAGATACGCAGTATTTT	CASSYRTGSGTDTQYF	TRBV6-6	TRBJ2-3	TRBD1	NA
TGCGCCAGCAGCTTGGCGGGACTAGCCCAAGGGACCCAGTACTTC	CASSLAGLAQGTQYF	TRBV5-1	TRBJ2-5	TRBD2	NA
TGTGCCAGCAGCTTACGGGGATCCGGGGAGCTGTTTTTT	CASSLRGSGELFF	TRBV11-3	TRBJ2-2	NA	once
TGTGCCAGCAGTTTATCAGACAGATTCAATCAGCCCCAGCATTTT	CASSLSDRFNQPQHF	TRBV28	TRBJ1-5	NA	NA
TGTGCCAGCAGCTTGGGGAGGACAGGGGTCGGTGAAAAACTGTTTTTT	CASSLGRTGVGEKLFF	TRBV5-4	TRBJ1-4	TRBD1	NA
TGTGCCAGCCTTCCTTCCCGGGACAGGTCGTCCTACGAGCAGTACTTC	CASLPSRDRSSYEQYF	TRBV28	TRBJ2-7	TRBD1	NA
TGTGCCAGCAGCTTGGATCCGGGAGAGGCCTACGAGCAGTACTTC	CASSLDPGEAYEQYF	TRBV5-8	TRBJ2-7	NA	NA
TGTGCCAGCAGCTTGGGCGGGAGGGCCTCAGATACGCAGTATTTT	CASSLGGRASDTQYF	TRBV5-4	TRBJ2-3	TRBD2	NA
TGTGCCTGGAGTGTAGACAGGGGGCCGTACACTGAAGCTTTCTTT	CAWSVDRGPYTEAFF	TRBV30	TRBJ1-1	TRBD1	few
TGTGCCAGCAGCGGCCCCGGGGAGACCCAGTACTTC	CASSGPGETQYF	TRBV9	TRBJ2-5	NA	NA
TGTGCCATCAGTACAGACAGGATCTATGGCTACACCTTC	CAISTDRIYGYTF	TRBV10-3	TRBJ1-2	NA	NA
TGTGCCAGCAGCCAGGGACTAGCGGGGGTGTACGAGCAGTACTTC	CASSQGLAGVYEQYF	TRBV6-5	TRBJ2-7	TRBD2	NA
TGCGCCAGCAGCTTCGATACAGGACAGCCCTACGAGCAGTACTTC	CASSFDTGQPYEQYF	TRBV5-1	TRBJ2-7	NA	NA
TGTGCCAGCAGCTCCGGGACACGATCCTACGAGCAGTACTTC	CASSSGTRSYEQYF	TRBV6-5	TRBJ2-7	NA	NA
TGTGCCAGCAGACAGGGGGCAGCGAATGAGCAGTTCTTC	CASRQGAANEQFF	TRBV28	TRBJ2-1	TRBD1	NA
TGTGCCAGCAGTGAAGCGGGTTTCCCTCATGGAGACAATGAGCAGTTCTTC	CASSEAGFPHGDNEQFF	TRBV2	TRBJ2-1	NA	NA
TGTGCCAGCAGTCCGGGACACAGATACGAGCAGTACTTC	CASSPGHRYEQYF	TRBV27	TRBJ2-7	NA	once
TGTGCCAGCAGTTTAGGACAGGGGAACTATGGCTACACCTTC	CASSLGQGNYGYTF	TRBV28	TRBJ1-2	TRBD1	NA
TGCAGCGTTCACAGCAGCGGGAGCGGCAACAATGAGCAGTTCTTC	CSVHSSGSGNNEQFF	TRBV29-1	TRBJ2-1	TRBD2	NA
TGTGCCAGCACAGACTCAACTAATGAAAAACTGTTTTTT	CASTDSTNEKLFF	TRBV28	TRBJ1-4	NA	NA
TGTGCCAGCAGCAAATCTAGGCGGGGGAAGAACACTGAAGCTTTCTTT	CASSKSRRGKNTEAFF	TRBV21-1	TRBJ1-1	NA	NA
TGTGCCAGCAGCTTGTATGTCGCGCGGGAGATCCCCGGGGAGCTGTTTTTT	CASSLYVAREIPGELFF	TRBV11-3	TRBJ2-2	TRBD2	NA
TGTGCCAGCAGCTCCCTAATGAACACTGAAGCTTTCTTT	CASSSLMNTEAFF	TRBV27	TRBJ1-1	NA	NA
TGTGCCAGCAGCTTCAGTTCGGCGTCGGGACAAGATACGCAGTATTTT	CASSFSSASGQDTQYF	TRBV7-2	TRBJ2-3	NA	few
TGTGCCTGGAGTGTAAATCCGGAGACCCAGTACTTC	CAWSVNPETQYF	TRBV30	TRBJ2-5	NA	NA
TGTGCCAGCAGCTTAGTAAGAGGGAACGAGCAGTACTTC	CASSLVRGNEQYF	TRBV11-2	TRBJ2-7	NA	NA
TGTGCCAGCAGCTTATCTCTCAACACTGAAGCTTTCTTT	CASSLSLNTEAFF	TRBV7-3	TRBJ1-1	NA	once
TGTGCCAGCAGACGAGACACCGTTGAAGCTTTCTTT	CASRRDTVEAFF	TRBV6-1	TRBJ1-1	NA	NA
TGTGCCAGCAGCCCAACGACAGGGCCGGCCAAAAACATTCAGTACTTC	CASSPTTGPAKNIQYF	TRBV14	TRBJ2-4	TRBD1	once